A single sample gave rise to the 20 T cell receptor beta chains below, sequenced in a study of cytomegalovirus exposure and HLA in healthy donors. Both 60 Vbeta primers and 13 Jbeta primers went into the PCR. Assay: immunoSEQ multiplex PCR; the TCRdb copy retains only in-frame clones and omits some. Here the sample table reports around 110,000 clones. The sample consisted of PBMCs. These receptors were collected from a man aged 30-40 years in good health and CMV-seronegative.

The chain is built from TRBV10-3 and TRBJ2-7, with D hard to call. Trimming removed 4 bases at V and 0 bases at J, with 10 bases between. The CDR3 is 14 amino acids. Germline CDR1 is ENHRY and CDR2 is SYGVKD. The CDR3 nucleotides read TGTGCCATCAGTGGTACCACGAGCTCCTACGAGCAGTACTTC. Amino acids: CAISGTTSSYEQYF.

The chain joins TRBV6-1 to TRBJ1-4; possible D gene TRBD1, 6 bases. The CDR3 is 14 residues long. CDR1 and CDR2 (germline): MNHNS, SASEGT. V gave up 6 bases and J gave up 7 bases, with 15 bases separating them. CDR3 nucleotides: TGTGCCAGCAGCCTGAGCGGGGGCGTTGAAAAACTGTTTTTT. Residues: CASSLSGGVEKLFF.

The chain joins TRBV6-5 to TRBJ1-3, with D maybe TRBD1 (6 bases). Trimming removed 0 bases from V and 2 bases from J, with 11 bases in between. The length of the CDR3 is 16 residues. The V gene's germline CDR1 is MNHEY and CDR2 SVGAGI. As DNA, the CDR3 is TGTGCCAGCAGTTACTCTCCACAGGGTGCTGGAAACACCATATATTTT. Translation gives CASSYSPQGAGNTIYF.

V and J are TRBV16 and TRBJ1-2; 9 positions agree with TRBD1. This CDR3 has 15 residues. V gave up 0 bases and J gave up 7 bases; unmatched junction bases: 6. The germline CDR1 and CDR2 sequences are KGHSY and FQNENV. CDR3 sequence (DNA): TGTGCCAGCAGCCAATCGACAGGGGGGGGTCGTGGCTACACCTTC. Its translation is CASSQSTGGGRGYTF.

This chain joins TRBV6-1 and TRBJ2-4; TRBD1 agrees at 7 bases. CDR1 MNHNS and CDR2 SASEGT come from the germline V gene. V was pared by 5 bases and J by 0 bases, with 4 bases of the junction left unmatched. The CDR3 covers 15 residues. CDR3 sequence: CASSTGTAAKNIQYF. In nucleotides, the CDR3 is TGTGCCAGCAGTACCGGGACAGCAGCCAAAAACATTCAGTACTTC.

The chain has TRBV9 and TRBJ1-2, with D unclear. The CDR3 length is 15 residues. Germline assignment: CDR1 SGDLS and CDR2 YYNGEE. V lost 4 bases and J lost 0, with 13 bases in between. As DNA, the CDR3 is TGTGCCAGCAGCCCCGACGCGGGGACTAACTATGGCTACACCTTC. It yields the protein CASSPDAGTNYGYTF.

The genes are TRBV5-1 and TRBJ1-1; 7 nucleotides line up with TRBD1. The V gene end was trimmed by 4 bases and the J gene end by 1 base; junction bases not matched to a gene: 4. The CDR3 extends over 14 amino acids. CDR1 is SGHRS, CDR2 YFSETQ, per germline. The CDR3 DNA reads TGCGCCAGCAGCCCGGGACAGTGGAACACTGAAGCTTTCTTT. Amino acids: CASSPGQWNTEAFF.

This chain uses TRBV7-6 with TRBJ2-1; 8 bases map to TRBD1. J lost 1 base, V lost 0 bases, and 5 bases had no gene match. The CDR3 loop spans 17 amino acids. Germline loops: CDR1 SGHVS, CDR2 FNYEAQ. The CDR3 loop reads CASSLAAGGGSYNEQFF. The CDR3 region has the DNA TGTGCCAGCAGCTTAGCGGCAGGGGGCGGTTCCTACAATGAGCAGTTCTTC.

With respect to this clone: Other DNA sequences of this sample code for an identical CDR3. V is TRBV5-1 and J is TRBJ2-3; 8 bases are a match to TRBD2. Losses at the gene ends were 1 base for V and 3 bases for J; bases not matched to a gene: 4. The CDR3 runs 15 residues. Germline CDR1 is SGHRS and CDR2 is YFSETQ. CDR3 loop: CASSLFGGGTDTQYF. The CDR3 DNA is TGCGCCAGCAGCTTGTTCGGGGGGGGGACAGATACGCAGTATTTT.

This chain joins TRBV10-3 and TRBJ2-1, with 9 bases aligning to TRBD1. The CDR3 runs 13 residues. Trimming took 6 bases from V and 15 from J; bases not matched to a gene: 12. The V gene's germline CDR1 is ENHRY and CDR2 SYGVKD. The CDR3 DNA follows: TGTGCCATCAGCGACCCCGACAGGGGGTCCCCGTTCTTC. It specifies CAISDPDRGSPFF.

The chain has TRBV11-2 and TRBJ2-5; the D gene is possibly TRBD1 (5 bases). Germline V lookup: CDR1 SGHAT, CDR2 FQNNGV. The CDR3 consists of 14 residues. Trimming cost V 8 bases and J 4 bases, with 17 bases left between them. Here the CDR3 DNA reads TGTGCCAGCCGTTTAAGGGGTGGCGGAGAGACCCAGTACTTC. This gives the protein CASRLRGGGETQYF.

This chain uses TRBV15 with TRBJ2-7, with TRBD1 identical over 9 bases. Germline CDR1 is LNHNV and CDR2 is YYDKDF (reference sequence). The V gene end was trimmed by 0 bases and the J gene end by 0 bases; junction bases not matched to a gene: 6. The CDR3 has 17 residues. The CDR3 region has the DNA TGTGCCACCAGCAGAGACACCGGGACAGGGACCTCCTACGAGCAGTACTTC. Its translation is CATSRDTGTGTSYEQYF. Based on the CDR3 plus reference TRBV15 and TRBJ2-7, the full variable domain is DAMVIQNPRYQVTQFGKPVTLSCSQTLNHNVMYWYQQKSSQAPKLLFHYYDKDFNNEADTPDNFQSRRPNTSFCFLDIRSPGLGDTAMYLCATSRDTGTGTSYEQYFGPGTRLTVT.

The chain employs TRBV7-2 and TRBJ2-5; weak D call: TRBD2 (6 bases). V dropped 5 bases and J dropped 5 bases, with 15 bases sitting between them. Germline V CDR1 and CDR2: SGHTA, FQGNSA. The length of the CDR3 is 14 residues. The CDR3 region is CASSTGGALETQYF. In DNA, the CDR3 is TGTGCCAGCAGCACAGGCGGGGCGCTGGAGACCCAGTACTTC. The whole variable domain, remainder taken from reference TRBV7-2 and TRBJ2-5, is GAGVSQSPSNKVTEKGKDVELRCDPISGHTALYWYRQSLGQGLEFLIYFQGNSAPDKSGLPSDRFSAERTGGSVSTLTIQRTQQEDSAVYLCASSTGGALETQYFGPGTRLLVL.

The rearrangement links TRBV7-8 to TRBJ2-7; D is possibly TRBD2 (6 bases). The CDR3 has 12 amino acids. Per the germline V gene, CDR1 is SGHVS and CDR2 is FQNEAQ. The DNA of the CDR3 is TGTGTTTCGGGGGAAAGCTCCTACGAGCAGTACTTC. This gives the protein CVSGESSYEQYF.

The chain combines TRBV7-2 with TRBJ1-2; no clear D gene. The CDR3 runs to 12 residues. Germline-derived CDR1 and CDR2 are SGHTA and FQGNSA. The V gene lost 3 bases and the J gene lost 4 bases, with 6 bases spanning the gap. The DNA of the CDR3 is TGTGCCAGCAGCTTCGCCGGCTATGGCTACACCTTC. Its protein is CASSFAGYGYTF.

The V call is TRBV27, the J call TRBJ1-6; the D is unclear. The V end lost 2 bases, the J end lost 6 bases, and 8 bases lay between the germline ends. This CDR3 has 14 residues. Germline CDR1 MNHEY, CDR2 SMNVEV (reference sequence). CDR3 sequence (DNA): TGTGCCAGCAGTTTAAATGTCGGTAATTCACCCCTCCACTTT. This sequence encodes CASSLNVGNSPLHF.

The chain recombines TRBV10-3 with TRBJ2-2; TRBD2 aligns across 16 bases. The trim removed 8 bases at V and 0 bases at J, leaving 6 bases unmatched. This CDR3 has 18 residues. Per germline, CDR1 ENHRY and CDR2 SYGVKD. In DNA, the CDR3 is TGTGCCATCTCCCCCGGGACTAGCGGGGGGGCGAACACCGGGGAGCTGTTTTTT. Translated: CAISPGTSGGANTGELFF.

This sequence joins TRBV5-1 and TRBJ1-1, with 9 positions matching TRBD1. Germline V gives CDR1 SGHRS, CDR2 YFSETQ. V was pared by 4 bases and J by 1 base, with 8 bases of the junction left unmatched. The length of the CDR3 is 16 residues. CDR3 sequence: CASSRGGTGTNTEAFF. In DNA form, the CDR3 reads TGCGCCAGCAGCCGGGGGGGGACAGGGACGAACACTGAAGCTTTCTTT.

With regard to this clone: Other DNA sequences from this sample encode an identical CDR3 as well. The genes are TRBV12-5 and TRBJ2-1; D is unclear. In germline, CDR1 is LGHNT, CDR2 FRNRAP. This CDR3 has 11 amino acids. V lost 5 bases and J 5 bases, leaving 4 bases between the germline ends. The CDR3 nucleotides are TGTGCTAGTGGTCGGGACAATGAGCAGTTCTTC. This encodes CASGRDNEQFF.

The chain is built from TRBV7-8 and TRBJ1-5, with a possible D match to TRBD1 (5 bases). Germline loops: CDR1 SGHVS, CDR2 FQNEAQ. Trimming shortened V by 5 bases and J by 0 bases, and 11 bases separated the two germline ends. The CDR3 runs 15 residues. Here the CDR3 DNA reads TGTGCCAGCAGCCCATCAGGGAATAGCAATCAGCCCCAGCATTTT. It codes for CASSPSGNSNQPQHF.